This T cell receptor beta chain was found in a study of early T cells in non-severe SARS-CoV-2 infection (dated by TCRdb to the early 2020s). At the level of the whole study: TCR sequencing used bulk RNA from unsorted whole blood, so alpha and beta chains could not be paired. Study-wide conclusions, independent of this receptor: VDJdb matching was skewed toward anti-spike CD8 responses and likely underestimated virus-specific expansions by missing private and CD4 specificities.

Libraries came from 5' RACE. These reads were obtained on a NextSeq 500. The TCR library protocol attached unique molecular identifiers to individual cDNA molecules to correct for sequencing error and PCR bias. Both TCR alpha and beta chains were sequenced, and tight co-correlation was observed between alpha and beta sequence abundances in each sample. The source study handled its data this way. Decombinator V4 was used to perform V gene, J gene and CDR3 annotation of TCR sequences. Expanded TCRs were defined as changing significantly between any two time points under a Poisson model with p below 0.0001. Abundances of TCRs were expressed as counts per million after normalisation to the total number of TCRs sequenced in each sample. MAIT TCRs were defined by TRAV1-2 paired with TRAJ12, TRAJ20 or TRAJ33, and iNKT TCRs by TRAV10 paired with TRAJ18. VDJdb, accessed 1 November 2021, was searched for CMV, EBV and SARS-CoV-2 annotated TCRs, with TCRs annotated for multiple antigens excluded. Using fastp trimming at Q25 and MiXCR clonotype assembly, TCRdb reanalyzed the public sequencing data and kept in-frame beta chains. Every distinct CDR3 protein forms one entry, paired with its most common genes and DNA. The authors' filters were not applied to this entry. The sample table records around 77,000 distinct CDR3 sequences; 10% of these occur just once. Jointly, the top ten make up under 10% of the sample.

This clonotype was observed a few times. Its antigen has not been determined. Base quality data are lacking; no much larger clone is found one base away. A case-control design nested within a healthcare worker cohort in London, UK, was used, with weekly nasopharyngeal swab PCR tests and blood sampling performed. Healthcare workers were enrolled in the week of the UK lockdown, from 23 to 31 March 2020, and were followed every week for up to about 16 weeks. The germline V gene (reference sequence) sets CDR1 to SEHNR and CDR2 to FQNEAQ. The CDR3 goes from the cysteine to the phenylalanine over 16 residues. CDR3 DNA is the only sequence kept; it has 48 bases, read in frame from the first base. Deletion took 1 base off V and 0 bases off J, with a span of 12 bases between the germline ends.

This chain joins TRBV7-9 to TRBJ1-1; tentative D gene TRBD1, with 6 bases matching. The TCR sequence derives from an adult who was a healthcare worker with PCR-confirmed SARS-CoV-2 infection or an uninfected control (not recorded which). The sample here was whole blood, taken at baseline. The DNA sequence is TGTGCCAGCAGCTTAGTACAGGGCGGGATGAACACTGAAGCTTTCTTT. This encodes CASSLVQGGMNTEAFF.